The clone carrying this T cell receptor beta chain was seen a handful of times. The data stem from a study of T-cell memory formation after mild COVID-19. TCRdb reanalysed the 5' RACE reads using MiXCR and keeps one entry per CDR3 protein. The sample contains 200,000 to 300,000 distinct CDR3 sequences, roughly 17% of which appear only once. This CDR3 spans 13 amino acids. Germline loops: CDR1 SGDLS, CDR2 YYNGEE. V lost 3 bases and J lost 5, with 12 bases in between. Specimen: PBMCs or a T cell subset sorted from them (not recorded which). The chain has TRBV9 and TRBJ2-7; D gene uncertain. This TCR derives from a man younger than 30 who had mild COVID-19 (a few samples of this study predate the infection). Cell type and time point are not known. The DNA for the CDR3 is TGTGCCAGCAGCGAAGGTTATCTCCACGAGCAGTACTTC. It codes for CASSEGYLHEQYF.